This paragraph covers one T cell receptor (beta chain) sequence. Its antigen is unknown. Germline V gives CDR1 KGHSH, CDR2 LQKENI. With 2 bases clipped from V and 4 bases from J, the junction kept 11 bases outside the gene matches. This CDR3 is 16 amino acids long. This record comes from a study of cytomegalovirus exposure and HLA in healthy donors. The study, taken as a whole, reports: In vitro confirmation showed a few CMV-associated chains to be CMV antigen specific.

Only in-frame clones appear in the TCRdb table, and some are missing; sequencing was by immunoSEQ multiplex PCR. The repertoire holds about 160,000 clones, with roughly 91% as singletons. The specimen sequenced was PBMCs. The sequence came from a young woman in good health and CMV-seropositive. The V and J genes are TRBV18 and TRBJ2-7; 7 bases map to TRBD1. CDR3 loop: CASSPVAWARGYEQYF. CDR3 DNA sequence: TGTGCCAGCTCACCAGTCGCATGGGCCAGGGGGTACGAGCAGTACTTC.